This TCR beta chain stems from a study of cytomegalovirus exposure and HLA in healthy donors (dated 2017 in TCRdb). Regarding the study in general: A later analysis indicated that the 130 or so validation repertoires were generated on the platform also employed for the 700 or so repertoires of the first cohort. The aim of the study was to test whether cataloging public T cell receptors could identify signatures of past pathogen exposure. To predict cytomegalovirus infection status, the study combined high-throughput TCR immunosequencing, statistical association of individual TCRs with disease status, and machine learning. Along with the approximately 700-subject first cohort, a separate validation cohort of over a hundred different subjects was used.

The CDR3 measures 17 amino acids from cysteine to phenylalanine. This entry keeps only the CDR3 DNA: 51 bases, framed from base 1. CDR1 and CDR2, looked up from the germline V gene, are LGHNA and YSLEER. V loses 4 bases of germline sequence and J loses 5 bases, and the interval between the two ends is 23 bases. What the research found in general, with its limitations: Of the cluster scores, around 95% were above 0 in a later analysis, which found that TCRs clustered in the first cohort also tended to co-occur in the 95 to 150 validation repertoires. The validation cohort had no HLA typing available for a later analysis, so co-occurrence within that cohort was assessed over all 110 or so repertoires. The authors suggested that the approach could potentially be generalized to other disease states and immunological phenotypes. The study gave a list of about 170 TCR beta chains associated with cytomegalovirus. In both the original and validation cohorts, the classifier was reported to diagnose cytomegalovirus status with high specificity and sensitivity. Three of the identified cytomegalovirus-associated TCR beta chains were confirmed in vitro to be specific for cytomegalovirus antigens. Most TCR sequences were observed very rarely across donors, whereas some public TCRs were present in many individuals.

Concerning this clone: Its target antigen remains unknown. Base qualities are not provided; no much larger clone lies one nucleotide away.

Separate from the roughly 700-subject first cohort, the validation cohort of about 120 subjects was the group to which the donors belonged. Libraries were prepared through the immunoSEQ multiplex PCR assay. In the original analysis: To diagnose cytomegalovirus status from the catalog of TCR beta chain sequences, a statistical classification framework was built. TCRdb took this table from immuneACCESS and kept in-frame rearrangements with V and J called. Such tables lack part of the clones; where checked against another copy, unresolved V genes explain under half of the gap, and the rest is unexplained. V, J and clone size were drawn from that table, and D and trimming were deduced from the DNA. The sample includes more than 85,000 clones, with roughly nine tenths observed a single time. The ten largest make up under 2% of the sample.

The chain employs TRBV4-3 and TRBJ1-2; the D segment could be TRBD1, given 5 matching bases. Sequencing was done on a sample of PBMCs. The clonotype originates from a woman aged 18-35 years in good health and CMV-seronegative. The DNA sequence is given as TGCGCCAGCAGCCCCCTAGGAGCCGGGGGTGATACTTATGGCTACACCTTC. It codes for CASSPLGAGGDTYGYTF.